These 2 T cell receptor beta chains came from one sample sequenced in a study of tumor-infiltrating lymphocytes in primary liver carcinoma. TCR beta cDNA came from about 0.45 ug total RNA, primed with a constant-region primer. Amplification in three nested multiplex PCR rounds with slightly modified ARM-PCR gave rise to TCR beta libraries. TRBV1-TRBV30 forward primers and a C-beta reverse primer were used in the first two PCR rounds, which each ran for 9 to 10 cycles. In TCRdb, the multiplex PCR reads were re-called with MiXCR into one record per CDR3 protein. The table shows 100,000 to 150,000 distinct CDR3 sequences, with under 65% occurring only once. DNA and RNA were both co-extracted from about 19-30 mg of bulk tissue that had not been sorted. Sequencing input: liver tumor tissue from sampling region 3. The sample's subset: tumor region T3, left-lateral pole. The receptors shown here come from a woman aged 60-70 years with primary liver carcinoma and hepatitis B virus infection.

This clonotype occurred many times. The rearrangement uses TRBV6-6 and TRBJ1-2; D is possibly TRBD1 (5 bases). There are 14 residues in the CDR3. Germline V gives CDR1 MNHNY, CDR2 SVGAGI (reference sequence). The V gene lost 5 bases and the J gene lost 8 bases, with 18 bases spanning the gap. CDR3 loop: CASSSQTGTFGYTF. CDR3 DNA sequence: TGTGCCAGCAGTAGCCAGACGGGGACTTTCGGCTACACCTTC.

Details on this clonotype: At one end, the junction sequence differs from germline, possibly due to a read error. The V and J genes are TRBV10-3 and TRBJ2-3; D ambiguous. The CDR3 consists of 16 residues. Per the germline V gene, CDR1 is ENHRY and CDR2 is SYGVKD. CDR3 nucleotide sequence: TGTGTCATCAGTGAGTCGAGTTGGCGGAGCACAGATACGCACTATTTT. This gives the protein CVISESSWRSTDTHYF.